This TCR beta chain is from a study of blood T cells in healthy people across ages. Next came a second PCR, run for about 6 to 11 cycles, which used a sample-barcoded 5' primer along with a J-beta primer mix. A single record per CDR3 protein comes from TCRdb applying MiXCR to the 5' RACE reads. The sample contains over 600,000 distinct CDR3 sequences, roughly 21% of which appear only once. This clonotype has more than one count but fewer than ten. Its antigen remains unknown. Investigators took around 10 milliliters of peripheral blood from every donor. General study findings and limits: There were more naive CD4+ cells and higher diversity in long-lived donors than in aged donors.

Looked up from germline, CDR1 is DFQATT and CDR2 is SNEGSKA (reference sequence). This CDR3 spans 13 amino acids. The chain combines TRBV20-1 with TRBJ2-5; a possible D gene is TRBD2 (5 bases). The J call may not be correct, given that the DNA end is closer to TRBJ2-7. This clonotype was sampled from a man between 65 and 85 years old in good health. The sequenced material came from blood. CDR3 region: CSATETTAYEQYF. The CDR3 region has the DNA TGCAGTGCAACAGAGACTACCGCGTACGAGCAGTACTTC.